This T cell receptor beta chain was obtained from a study of OX40 agonist ivuxolimab in advanced cancers. Study summary: Ivuxolimab, which is an agonistic anti-OX40 (CD134) antibody, was administered to the patients. Across the patients, intravenous ivuxolimab was delivered every 2 weeks at 0.01 to 10 mg/kg.

The table came from immunoSEQ multiplex PCR; TCRdb's copy has only in-frame clones and leaves some out. The sample holds just over 40,000 clones, roughly 84% seen once. Autoimmune disease history or systemic immunosuppression disqualified patients. This clone was recorded only once. Its matching antigen is unknown. Notes on the study in general: Low normalized T-cell clonal expansion was also seen in some nonresponders.

The CDR3 spans 14 residues. Trimming removed 1 base from V and 7 bases from J; junction bases left unmatched: 5. Germline CDR1 reads LGHNA; CDR2 reads YSLEER. The clonotype was recovered from an adult with an advanced solid tumor such as melanoma, head and neck, liver or kidney cancer. The input for sequencing was CD4+ or CD8+ T cells sorted from blood, taken in a trial of the OX40 agonist ivuxolimab. This rearrangement joins TRBV4-3 to TRBJ2-7, with 9 bases identical to TRBD2. The CDR3 sequence: CASSQVWTSEEQYF. For the CDR3, the DNA is TGCGCCAGCAGCCAAGTATGGACTAGCGAAGAGCAGTACTTC.